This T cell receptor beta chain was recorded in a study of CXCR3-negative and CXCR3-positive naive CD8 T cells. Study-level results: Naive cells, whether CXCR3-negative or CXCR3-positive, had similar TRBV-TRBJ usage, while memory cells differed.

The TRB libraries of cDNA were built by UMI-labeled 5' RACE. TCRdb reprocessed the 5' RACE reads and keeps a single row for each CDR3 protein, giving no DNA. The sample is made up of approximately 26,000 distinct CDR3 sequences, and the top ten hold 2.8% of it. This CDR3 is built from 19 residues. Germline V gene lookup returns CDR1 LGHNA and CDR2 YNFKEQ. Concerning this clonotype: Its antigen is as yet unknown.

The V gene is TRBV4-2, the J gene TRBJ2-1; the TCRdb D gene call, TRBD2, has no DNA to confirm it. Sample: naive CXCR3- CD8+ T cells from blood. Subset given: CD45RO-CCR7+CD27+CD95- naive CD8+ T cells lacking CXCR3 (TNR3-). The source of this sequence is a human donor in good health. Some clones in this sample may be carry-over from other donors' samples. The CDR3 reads CASSQDPVTSGVPRNEQFF.